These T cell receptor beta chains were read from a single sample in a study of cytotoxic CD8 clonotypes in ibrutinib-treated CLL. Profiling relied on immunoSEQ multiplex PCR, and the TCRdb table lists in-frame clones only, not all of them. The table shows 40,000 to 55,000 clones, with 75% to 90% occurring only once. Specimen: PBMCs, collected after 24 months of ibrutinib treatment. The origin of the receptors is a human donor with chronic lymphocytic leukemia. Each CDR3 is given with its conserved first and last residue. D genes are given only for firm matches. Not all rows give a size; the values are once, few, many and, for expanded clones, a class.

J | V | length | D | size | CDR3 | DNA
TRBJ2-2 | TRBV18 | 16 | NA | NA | CASSPPSREGTGELFF | TGTGCCAGCTCACCACCGTCCCGGGAAGGAACCGGGGAGCTGTTTTTT
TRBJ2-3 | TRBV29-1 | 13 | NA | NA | CSVPREPTDTQYF | TGCAGCGTGCCCCGGGAGCCGACAGATACGCAGTATTTT
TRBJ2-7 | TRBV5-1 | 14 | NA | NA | CASSLGGESAEQYF | TGCGCCAGCAGCTTGGGTGGAGAATCGGCCGAGCAGTACTTC
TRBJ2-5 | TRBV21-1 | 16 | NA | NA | CASSKAVGSLQETQYF | TGTGCCAGCAGCAAAGCAGTCGGCAGTTTACAAGAGACCCAGTACTTC
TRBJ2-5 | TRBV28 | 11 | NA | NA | CASSKQETQYF | TGTGCCAGCAGTAAGCAAGAGACCCAGTACTTC
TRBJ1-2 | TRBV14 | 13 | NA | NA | CASSQDLLYGYTF | TGTGCCAGCAGCCAAGATCTGCTCTATGGCTACACCTTC
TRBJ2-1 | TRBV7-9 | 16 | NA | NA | CASSLSGLSSYNEQFF | TGTGCCAGCAGCTTAAGCGGTCTGAGCTCCTACAATGAGCAGTTCTTC
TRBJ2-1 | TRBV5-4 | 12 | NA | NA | CASSFIRGEQFF | TGTGCCAGCAGCTTTATCCGTGGTGAGCAGTTCTTC
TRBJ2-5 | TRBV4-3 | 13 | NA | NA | CASSQEGWETQYF | TGCGCCAGCAGCCAGGAGGGGTGGGAGACCCAGTACTTC
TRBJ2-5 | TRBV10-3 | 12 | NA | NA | CATRVNQETQYF | TGTGCCACCAGGGTTAACCAAGAGACCCAGTACTTC
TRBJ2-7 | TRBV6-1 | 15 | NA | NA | CASSEEGHTLYEQYF | TGTGCCAGCAGTGAAGAAGGACACACCCTATACGAGCAGTACTTC
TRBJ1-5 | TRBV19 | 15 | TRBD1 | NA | CASMVTGPNNQPQHF | TGTGCCAGTATGGTGACAGGGCCAAACAATCAGCCCCAGCATTTT
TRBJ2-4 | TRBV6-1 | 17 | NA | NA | CASSDLGPLTAKNIQYF | TGTGCCAGCAGTGATTTGGGACCTTTAACGGCCAAAAACATTCAGTACTTC
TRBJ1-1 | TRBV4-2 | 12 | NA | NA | CASSLVGAQAFF | TGTGCCAGCAGCTTGGTCGGGGCGCAAGCTTTCTTT
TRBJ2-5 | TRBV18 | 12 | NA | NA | CASSPRGETQYF | TGTGCCAGCTCACCACGGGGAGAGACCCAGTACTTC
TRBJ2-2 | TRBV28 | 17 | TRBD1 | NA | CASSANIGTANLGELFF | TGTGCCAGCAGTGCCAACATCGGGACAGCCAACCTCGGGGAGCTGTTTTTT
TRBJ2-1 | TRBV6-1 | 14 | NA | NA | CASKKTGYYNEQFF | TGTGCCAGCAAGAAGACAGGTTACTACAATGAGCAGTTCTTC
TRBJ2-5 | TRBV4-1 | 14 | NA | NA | CASSLLGTEETQYF | TGCGCCAGCAGCCTCCTAGGGACGGAAGAGACCCAGTACTTC
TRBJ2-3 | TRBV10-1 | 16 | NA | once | CASSESGRSSTDTQYF | TGCGCCAGCAGTGAGTCCGGAAGATCCAGCACAGATACGCAGTATTTT
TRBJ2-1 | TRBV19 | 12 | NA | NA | CASSVNYNEQFF | TGTGCCAGTAGTGTAAATTACAATGAGCAGTTCTTC
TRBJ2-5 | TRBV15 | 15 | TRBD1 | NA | CATSRDYAGGETQYF | TGTGCCACCAGCAGAGATTATGCAGGGGGAGAGACCCAGTACTTC
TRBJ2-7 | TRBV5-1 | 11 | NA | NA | CASSGSYEQYF | TGCGCCAGCAGCGGTAGCTACGAGCAGTACTTC
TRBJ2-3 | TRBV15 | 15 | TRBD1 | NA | CATSLGTASTDTQYF | TGTGCCACCAGCTTAGGGACAGCAAGCACAGATACGCAGTATTTT
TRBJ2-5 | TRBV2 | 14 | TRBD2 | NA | CASKNSGDQETQYF | TGTGCCAGCAAAAATAGCGGGGATCAAGAGACCCAGTACTTC
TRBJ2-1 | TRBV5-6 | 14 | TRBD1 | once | CASSIRDRGSEQFF | TGTGCCAGCAGCATAAGGGACAGGGGCAGTGAGCAGTTCTTC
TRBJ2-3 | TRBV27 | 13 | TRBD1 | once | CASSPGQIDTQYF | TGTGCCAGCAGTCCGGGACAGATTGATACGCAGTATTTT
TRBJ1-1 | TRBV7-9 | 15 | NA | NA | CASSQRQDVNTEAFF | TGTGCCAGCAGCCAAAGACAGGACGTGAACACTGAAGCTTTCTTT
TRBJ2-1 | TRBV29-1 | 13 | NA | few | CSVAPREGDLQFF | TGCAGCGTCGCCCCCCGTGAAGGGGATCTGCAGTTCTTC
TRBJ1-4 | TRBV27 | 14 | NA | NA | CASSSPWGGEKLFF | TGTGCCAGCAGTTCCCCCTGGGGAGGAGAAAAACTGTTTTTT
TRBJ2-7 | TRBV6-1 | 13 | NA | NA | CASRYTGRHEQYF | TGTGCCAGCAGATATACAGGGAGACACGAGCAGTACTTC
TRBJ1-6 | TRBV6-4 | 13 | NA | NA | CASSDGGNSPLHF | TGTGCCAGCAGTGACGGCGGGAATTCACCCCTCCACTTT
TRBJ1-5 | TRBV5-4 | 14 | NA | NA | CASSLQDSNQPQHF | TGTGCCAGCAGCCTACAGGATAGCAATCAGCCCCAGCATTTT
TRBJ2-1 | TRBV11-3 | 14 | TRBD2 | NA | CASSPGTSRNEQFF | TGTGCCAGCAGCCCAGGGACTAGCAGGAATGAGCAGTTCTTC
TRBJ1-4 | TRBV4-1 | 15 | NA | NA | CASSQVSTVFEKLFF | TGCGCCAGCAGCCAAGTTTCTACAGTCTTTGAAAAACTGTTTTTT
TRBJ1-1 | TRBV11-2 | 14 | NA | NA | CASSLGGPTRGPVF | TGTGCCAGCAGCTTAGGGGGCCCCACGCGGGGGCCGGTCTTT
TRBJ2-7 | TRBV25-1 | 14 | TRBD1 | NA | CASSDLQGTYEQYF | TGTGCCAGCAGTGACTTACAGGGGACCTACGAGCAGTACTTC
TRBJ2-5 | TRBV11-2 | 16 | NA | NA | CASSKGPINPRETQYF | TGTGCCAGCAGTAAAGGCCCGATTAACCCGCGGGAGACCCAGTACTTC
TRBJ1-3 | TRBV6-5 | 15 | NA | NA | CASTRGASSGNTIYF | TGTGCCAGCACCCGGGGGGCGAGCTCTGGAAACACCATATATTTT
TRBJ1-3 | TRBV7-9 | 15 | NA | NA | CASSLEAVVGNTIYF | TGTGCCAGCAGCTTAGAGGCAGTGGTGGGAAACACCATATATTTT
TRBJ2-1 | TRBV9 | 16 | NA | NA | CASSLATRWDYNEQFF | TGTGCCAGCAGCCTCGCTACAAGGTGGGACTACAATGAGCAGTTCTTC
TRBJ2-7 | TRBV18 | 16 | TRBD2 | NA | CASSPPGLAGLYEQYF | TGTGCCAGCTCACCACCGGGTCTAGCGGGACTCTACGAGCAGTACTTC